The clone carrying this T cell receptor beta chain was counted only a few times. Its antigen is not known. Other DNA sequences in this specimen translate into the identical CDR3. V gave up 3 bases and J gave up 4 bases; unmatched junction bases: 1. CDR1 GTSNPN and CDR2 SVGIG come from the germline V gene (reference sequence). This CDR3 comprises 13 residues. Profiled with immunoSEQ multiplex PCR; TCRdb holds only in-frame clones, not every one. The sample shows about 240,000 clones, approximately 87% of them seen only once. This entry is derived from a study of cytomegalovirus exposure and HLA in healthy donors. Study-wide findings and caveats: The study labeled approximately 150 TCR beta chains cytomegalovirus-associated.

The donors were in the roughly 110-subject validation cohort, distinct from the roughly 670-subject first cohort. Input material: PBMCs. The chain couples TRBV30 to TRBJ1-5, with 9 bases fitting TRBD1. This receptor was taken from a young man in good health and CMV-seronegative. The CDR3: CAWSGQGNQPQHF. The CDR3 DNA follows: TGTGCCTGGAGCGGACAGGGGAATCAGCCCCAGCATTTT.